This T cell receptor (beta chain) stems from a study of blood T cell repertoires in COVID-19. Study overall: Researchers got acute and convalescent COVID-19 samples from the United States, Italy and Spain.

Authors' processing steps: Counts of nucleated cells, estimated from reference gene primer amplification, were obtained. The repertoire was sequenced with immunoSEQ multiplex PCR; TCRdb's copy has only in-frame clones and lacks some. The DNA gave D and trimming, while V, J and clone size come from that table. The sample has approximately 13,000 clones, 60% to 75% seen once; the top ten hold 9.7%. The CDR3 consists of 15 residues. The V gene lost 6 bases and the J gene lost 0 bases, with 14 bases spanning the gap. Germline CDR1 is MNHEY and CDR2 is SMNVEV (reference sequence). This TCR was recovered from a man aged 65 to 79 with acute or convalescent COVID-19. The sequencing sample was made of peripheral blood. The chain carries TRBV27 and TRBJ1-1, with D perhaps matching TRBD1 (6 bases). The CDR3 DNA is TGTGCCAGCAGGAAGAGGGGGGGGATGAACACTGAAGCTTTCTTT. The encoded protein is CASRKRGGMNTEAFF.